This is a list of T cell receptor beta chains from one sample in a study of beta chain features in type 1 diabetes. Method: immunoSEQ multiplex PCR; TCRdb's copy keeps in-frame clones and lacks some. Found here are some 99,000 clones, under 40% of them singletons; the top ten hold 0.065%. Sequencing input: stem cell memory CD4+ T cells from blood. These receptors were obtained from a woman aged 18-30 years in good health. The CDR3 runs from the conserved cysteine through the conserved F or W. The D gene is left open where the match is weak. Clone size is shown for a subset of rows, as once, few, many or a class of expanded clone.

TRBV7-6	TRBJ2-7	TRBD2	once	TGTGCCAGCAGCATGGGCCTAGCGGGAGGGATATACGAGCAGTACTTC	CASSMGLAGGIYEQYF
TRBV6-5	TRBJ1-5	TRBD1	NA	TGTGCCAGCAGTGAGGGACAGGCCGCGGGTCCCCAGCATTTT	CASSEGQAAGPQHF
TRBV7-2	TRBJ2-7	NA	few	TGTGCCAGCAGCTTAGGGGTTTTGGCCAGGGGAACCTACGAGCAGTACTTC	CASSLGVLARGTYEQYF
TRBV28	TRBJ1-2	NA	NA	TGTGCCAGCAGTTTAACCCAGGCCCCCTATGGCTACACCTTC	CASSLTQAPYGYTF
TRBV28	TRBJ2-1	TRBD2	few	TGTGCCACCAACGAGGTGATAGCGGGAGGCCATGAGCAGTTCTTC	CATNEVIAGGHEQFF
TRBV28	TRBJ1-4	TRBD1	few	TGTGCCAGCAGTTTAAGTGTGGGACAGGGTCGCGAAAAACTGTTTTTT	CASSLSVGQGREKLFF
TRBV9	TRBJ2-3	TRBD2	once	TGTGCCAGCAGCATGTTTGGGCCTAGCGGGAGTCATGGCACAGATACGCAGTATTTT	CASSMFGPSGSHGTDTQYF
TRBV30	TRBJ1-2	TRBD1	few	TGTGCCTGGAGTGCCTACAGCCGGACAGGGACTGGCTACACCTTC	CAWSAYSRTGTGYTF
TRBV9	TRBJ2-5	NA	NA	TGTGCCAGCAGCGTAAGCGTCAGCGTCAGCCCAAAGGAGACCCAGTACTTC	CASSVSVSVSPKETQYF
TRBV2	TRBJ2-6	TRBD2	NA	TGTGCCAGCAGGGCCACTAGCGCTGGGGCCAACGTCCTGACTTTC	CASRATSAGANVLTF
TRBV28	TRBJ2-2	NA	NA	TGTGCCAGCAGGGGCATATTGAACACCGGGGAGCTGTTTTTT	CASRGILNTGELFF
TRBV9	TRBJ2-7	NA	few	TGTGCCAGCAGCGTGTGGCGACAGTTCTCCTACGAGCAGTACTTC	CASSVWRQFSYEQYF
TRBV7-2	TRBJ1-4	NA	NA	TGTGCCAGCAGCTTACGAAGAGGTGAAAAACTGTTTTTT	CASSLRRGEKLFF
TRBV18	TRBJ2-7	NA	NA	TGTGCCAGCTCACCAACTCTCGCACTAGCAGGAGGGTCCTACGAGCAGTACTTC	CASSPTLALAGGSYEQYF
TRBV10-3	TRBJ2-1	NA	NA	TGTGCCACGAAGGAGCCAGGGGTTTCGTACAATGAGCAGTTCTTC	CATKEPGVSYNEQFF